This TCR beta chain was recovered during a study of T cell clusters in autoimmune cytopenias. TRB amplification used 200 to 250 ng of peripheral blood genomic DNA. The CDR3 length is 14 residues. TRB was amplified by touch-down multiplex PCR, primer pools A and B combined. TCRdb re-called the multiplex PCR reads; one entry per CDR3 protein, DNA not given. This table lists fewer than 2,000 distinct CDR3 sequences. This sequence joins TRBV12-3 or TRBV12-4 and TRBJ1-4; TCRdb outputs TRBD1, but without DNA this stays unchecked. The source material was peripheral blood. The TCR was taken from a human donor with an autoimmune cytopenia or autoimmune hepatitis (not recorded which). CDR3 sequence reads: CASSPDRVYEKLFF.